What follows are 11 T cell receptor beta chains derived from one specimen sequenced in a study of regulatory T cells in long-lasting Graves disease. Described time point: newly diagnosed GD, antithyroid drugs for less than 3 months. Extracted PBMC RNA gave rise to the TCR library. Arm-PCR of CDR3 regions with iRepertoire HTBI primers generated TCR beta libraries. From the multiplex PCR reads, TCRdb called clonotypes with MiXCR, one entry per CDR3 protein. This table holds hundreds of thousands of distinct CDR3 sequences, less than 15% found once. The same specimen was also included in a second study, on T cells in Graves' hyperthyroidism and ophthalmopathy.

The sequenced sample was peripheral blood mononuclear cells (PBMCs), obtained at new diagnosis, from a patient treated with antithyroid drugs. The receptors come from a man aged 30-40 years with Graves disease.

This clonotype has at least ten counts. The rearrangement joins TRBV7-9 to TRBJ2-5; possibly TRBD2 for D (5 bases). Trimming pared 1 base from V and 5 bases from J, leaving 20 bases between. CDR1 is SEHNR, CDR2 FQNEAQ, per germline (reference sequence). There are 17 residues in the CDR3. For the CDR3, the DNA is TGTGCCAGCAGCTTAGTAAAGACGGGGTCAGGAGGCGAGACCCAGTACTTC. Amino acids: CASSLVKTGSGGETQYF.

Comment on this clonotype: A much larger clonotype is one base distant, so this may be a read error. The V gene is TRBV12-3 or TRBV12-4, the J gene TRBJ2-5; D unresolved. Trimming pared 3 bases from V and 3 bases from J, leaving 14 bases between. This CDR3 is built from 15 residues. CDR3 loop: CASSFWAEVEETQYF. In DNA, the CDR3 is TGTGCCAGCAGTTTTTGGGCAGAGGTCGAAGAGACCCAGTACTTC.

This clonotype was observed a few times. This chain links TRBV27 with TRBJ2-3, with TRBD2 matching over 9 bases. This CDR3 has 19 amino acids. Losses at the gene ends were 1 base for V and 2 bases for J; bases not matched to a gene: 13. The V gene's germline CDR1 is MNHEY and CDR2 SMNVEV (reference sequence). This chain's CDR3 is CASSLLGLARESATDTQYF. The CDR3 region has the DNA TGTGCCAGCAGTTTATTGGGACTAGCCCGGGAGAGCGCCACAGATACGCAGTATTTT.

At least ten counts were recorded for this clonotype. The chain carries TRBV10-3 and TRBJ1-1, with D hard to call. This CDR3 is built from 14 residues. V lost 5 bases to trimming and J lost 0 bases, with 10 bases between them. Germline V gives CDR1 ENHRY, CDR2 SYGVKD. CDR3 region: CAISTPDLNTEAFF. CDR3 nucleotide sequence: TGTGCCATCAGTACCCCGGACCTGAACACTGAAGCTTTCTTT.

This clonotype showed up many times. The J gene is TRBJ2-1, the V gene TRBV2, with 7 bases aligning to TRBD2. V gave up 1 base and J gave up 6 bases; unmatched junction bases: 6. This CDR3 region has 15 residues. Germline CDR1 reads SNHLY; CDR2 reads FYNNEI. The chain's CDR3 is CASSEGTSKSNEQFF. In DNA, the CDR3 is TGTGCCAGCAGTGAAGGGACTAGTAAATCCAATGAGCAGTTCTTC.

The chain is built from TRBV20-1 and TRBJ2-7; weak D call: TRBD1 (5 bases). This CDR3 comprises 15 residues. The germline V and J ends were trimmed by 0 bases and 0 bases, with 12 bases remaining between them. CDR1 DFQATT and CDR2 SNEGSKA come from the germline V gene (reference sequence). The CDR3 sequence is CSARDAGRSSYEQYF. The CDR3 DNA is TGCAGTGCTAGAGACGCAGGGCGAAGCTCCTACGAGCAGTACTTC.

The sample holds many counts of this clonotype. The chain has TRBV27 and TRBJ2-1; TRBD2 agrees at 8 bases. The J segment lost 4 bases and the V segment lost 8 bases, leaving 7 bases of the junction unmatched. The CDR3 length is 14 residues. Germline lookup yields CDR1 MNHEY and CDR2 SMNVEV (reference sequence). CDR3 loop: CASPSGSCYNEQFF. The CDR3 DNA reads TGTGCCAGCCCAAGCGGGAGTTGTTACAATGAGCAGTTCTTC.

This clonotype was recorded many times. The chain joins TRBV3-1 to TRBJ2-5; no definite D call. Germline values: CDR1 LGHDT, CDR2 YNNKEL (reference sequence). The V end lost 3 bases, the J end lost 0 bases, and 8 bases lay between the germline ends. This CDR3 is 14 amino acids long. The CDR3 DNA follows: TGTGCCAGCAGCCAGGGGTGGGACCAAGAGACCCAGTACTTC. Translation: CASSQGWDQETQYF.

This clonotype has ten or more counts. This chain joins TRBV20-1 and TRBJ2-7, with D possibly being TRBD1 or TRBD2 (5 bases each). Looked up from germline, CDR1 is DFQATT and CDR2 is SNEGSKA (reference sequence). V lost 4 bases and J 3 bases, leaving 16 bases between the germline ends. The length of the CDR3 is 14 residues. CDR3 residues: CSATSRDDLYEQYF. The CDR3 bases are TGCAGTGCTACTTCCCGGGACGACCTCTACGAGCAGTACTTC.

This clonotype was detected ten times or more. CDR3: CASRWGQGAKTSGEQYF. The CDR3 DNA reads TGTGCCAGCAGATGGGGACAGGGGGCAAAGACTAGCGGCGAGCAGTACTTC. V is TRBV6-1 and J is TRBJ2-7, with 12 positions matching TRBD1. Looked up from germline, CDR1 is MNHNS and CDR2 is SASEGT. The CDR3 loop spans 17 amino acids. Trimming took 6 bases from V and 6 from J; bases not matched to a gene: 15.

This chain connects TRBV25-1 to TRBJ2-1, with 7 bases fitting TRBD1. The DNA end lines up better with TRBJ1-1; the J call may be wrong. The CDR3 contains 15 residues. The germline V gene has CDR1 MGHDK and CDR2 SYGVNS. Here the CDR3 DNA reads TGTGCCAGCAGTGCCACGGACAGGCCAAGCCCTGAAGCTTTCTTT. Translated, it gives CASSATDRPSPEAFF.